Listed below are T cell receptor beta chains from one sample, sequenced in a study of blood T cell repertoires in COVID-19. The repertoire was sequenced with immunoSEQ multiplex PCR; TCRdb's copy has only in-frame clones and lacks some. Of about 220,000 clones listed, roughly nine tenths are singletons. Sequencing was performed on peripheral blood. These receptors all stem from a man aged 40-49 years with acute or convalescent COVID-19. Both conserved end residues are part of each CDR3. The order of the fields is D gene, J gene, clone size, CDR3 length, V gene, CDR3 protein, CDR3 DNA. A D gene is named only where the DNA matches it firmly. Clone size, where shown, is once, few, many, or a class for clones that have expanded.

d_gene: TRBD1
j_gene: TRBJ1-2
abundance: .
len: 13
v_gene: TRBV19
CDR3aa: CASSERQGRGYTF
CDR3nt: TGTGCCAGTAGTGAGCGACAGGGTCGTGGCTACACCTTC

d_gene: TRBD2
j_gene: TRBJ2-1
abundance: .
len: 19
v_gene: TRBV5-1
CDR3aa: CASSKSGTSGTSSYNEQFF
CDR3nt: TGCGCCAGCAGCAAGTCCGGGACTAGCGGGACCAGCTCCTACAATGAGCAGTTCTTC

d_gene: TRBD1
j_gene: TRBJ2-1
abundance: .
len: 15
v_gene: TRBV27
CDR3aa: CASSELGDRGHEQFF
CDR3nt: TGTGCCAGCAGTGAGCTTGGGGACAGGGGCCATGAGCAGTTCTTC

d_gene: TRBD1
j_gene: TRBJ2-5
abundance: .
len: 13
v_gene: TRBV29-1
CDR3aa: CSVPHRGTETQYF
CDR3nt: TGCAGCGTTCCTCACAGGGGGACGGAGACCCAGTACTTC

d_gene: TRBD1
j_gene: TRBJ1-2
abundance: .
len: 16
v_gene: TRBV19
CDR3aa: CASSTSRDSPSDGYTF
CDR3nt: TGTGCCAGTAGTACGAGTAGGGACAGCCCTTCGGATGGCTACACCTTC

d_gene: .
j_gene: TRBJ2-7
abundance: .
len: 14
v_gene: TRBV5-5
CDR3aa: CASSLDRSSYEQYF
CDR3nt: TGTGCCAGCAGCTTGGACAGGAGCTCCTACGAGCAGTACTTC

d_gene: .
j_gene: TRBJ2-3
abundance: once
len: 15
v_gene: TRBV7-2
CDR3aa: CASSLGGHNTDTQYF
CDR3nt: TGTGCCAGCAGCTTAGGGGGGCATAACACAGATACGCAGTATTTT

d_gene: .
j_gene: TRBJ1-4
abundance: .
len: 12
v_gene: TRBV6-5
CDR3aa: CASSTTNEKLFF
CDR3nt: TGTGCCAGCAGCACAACTAATGAAAAACTGTTTTTT

d_gene: TRBD2
j_gene: TRBJ2-5
abundance: .
len: 18
v_gene: TRBV7-2
CDR3aa: CASSSRLAGGPLGETQYF
CDR3nt: TGTGCCAGCAGCTCAAGGCTAGCGGGAGGGCCATTGGGTGAGACCCAGTACTTC

d_gene: .
j_gene: TRBJ1-6
abundance: .
len: 15
v_gene: TRBV9
CDR3aa: CASSVSGGDNSPLHF
CDR3nt: TGTGCCAGCAGCGTAAGCGGTGGAGATAATTCACCCCTCCACTTT

d_gene: TRBD1
j_gene: TRBJ1-6
abundance: .
len: 15
v_gene: TRBV19
CDR3aa: CASRLGDRVFSPLHF
CDR3nt: TGTGCCAGTAGGCTTGGGGACAGGGTGTTCTCACCCCTCCACTTT

d_gene: TRBD1
j_gene: TRBJ2-2
abundance: .
len: 16
v_gene: TRBV5-1
CDR3aa: CASSSHDRENTGELFF
CDR3nt: TGCGCCAGCAGCTCGCACGACAGGGAGAACACCGGGGAGCTGTTTTTT

d_gene: TRBD1
j_gene: TRBJ1-3
abundance: once
len: 16
v_gene: TRBV5-1
CDR3aa: CASSLPGQGAENTIYF
CDR3nt: TGCGCCAGCAGCTTACCGGGACAGGGGGCCGAAAACACCATATATTTT

d_gene: TRBD2
j_gene: TRBJ2-7
abundance: .
len: 14
v_gene: TRBV6-5
CDR3aa: CASRRQGGSSEQYF
CDR3nt: TGTGCCAGCCGGAGGCAGGGAGGGTCCTCCGAGCAGTACTTC

d_gene: .
j_gene: TRBJ1-6
abundance: .
len: 15
v_gene: TRBV5-8
CDR3aa: CASSLYVQFNSPLHF
CDR3nt: TGTGCCAGCAGCTTGTACGTGCAGTTTAATTCACCCCTCCACTTT

d_gene: TRBD1
j_gene: TRBJ1-4
abundance: .
len: 15
v_gene: TRBV5-1
CDR3aa: CASSLGQGLNEKLFF
CDR3nt: TGCGCCAGCAGCTTGGGACAGGGCCTTAATGAAAAACTGTTTTTT

d_gene: .
j_gene: TRBJ2-3
abundance: .
len: 15
v_gene: TRBV9
CDR3aa: CASSVGGGSTDTQYF
CDR3nt: TGTGCCAGCAGCGTAGGTGGGGGGAGCACAGATACGCAGTATTTT

d_gene: .
j_gene: TRBJ1-3
abundance: .
len: 16
v_gene: TRBV7-8
CDR3aa: CASSPPIQHSGNTIYF
CDR3nt: TGTGCCAGCAGCCCGCCCATCCAACACTCTGGAAACACCATATATTTT

d_gene: .
j_gene: TRBJ2-2
abundance: .
len: 13
v_gene: TRBV4-3
CDR3aa: CASSLESNGELFF
CDR3nt: TGCGCCAGCAGCCTCGAGTCTAACGGGGAGCTGTTTTTT

d_gene: .
j_gene: TRBJ2-5
abundance: .
len: 11
v_gene: TRBV11-2
CDR3aa: CASSSLETQYF
CDR3nt: TGTGCCAGCAGCTCTTTAGAGACCCAGTACTTC

d_gene: TRBD2
j_gene: TRBJ2-5
abundance: .
len: 16
v_gene: TRBV4-2
CDR3aa: CASSHRLAGLVETQYF
CDR3nt: TGTGCCAGCAGCCATCGACTAGCGGGGTTAGTGGAGACCCAGTACTTC

d_gene: TRBD2
j_gene: TRBJ2-7
abundance: .
len: 14
v_gene: TRBV27
CDR3aa: CASSRGTSGRYQYF
CDR3nt: TGTGCCAGCAGCCGCGGGACTAGCGGGAGGTACCAGTACTTC

d_gene: TRBD2
j_gene: TRBJ2-5
abundance: .
len: 17
v_gene: TRBV3-1/TRBV3-2
CDR3aa: CASSPRTSGRARETQYF
CDR3nt: TGTGCCAGCAGCCCCCGAACAAGCGGGAGGGCCCGCGAGACCCAGTACTTC

d_gene: TRBD1
j_gene: TRBJ2-3
abundance: .
len: 16
v_gene: TRBV9
CDR3aa: CASSPRTRGSADTQYF
CDR3nt: TGTGCCAGCAGCCCACGCACCAGGGGGAGTGCAGATACGCAGTATTTT

d_gene: .
j_gene: TRBJ1-5
abundance: .
len: 15
v_gene: TRBV7-9
CDR3aa: CASSLSSEENQPQHF
CDR3nt: TGTGCCAGCAGCTTATCGTCGGAGGAAAATCAGCCCCAGCATTTT

d_gene: TRBD2
j_gene: TRBJ2-5
abundance: .
len: 15
v_gene: TRBV5-6
CDR3aa: CASSRTSGDQETQYF
CDR3nt: TGTGCCAGCAGCCGGACTAGCGGAGATCAAGAGACCCAGTACTTC

d_gene: .
j_gene: TRBJ2-7
abundance: few
len: 14
v_gene: TRBV5-1
CDR3aa: CASSLTGSGYEQYF
CDR3nt: TGCGCCAGCAGCCTCACAGGGTCTGGCTACGAGCAGTACTTC

d_gene: .
j_gene: TRBJ1-2
abundance: .
len: 14
v_gene: TRBV13
CDR3aa: CASSPRPESPGYTF
CDR3nt: TGTGCCAGCAGCCCCCGCCCCGAGTCCCCCGGCTACACCTTC

d_gene: .
j_gene: TRBJ2-5
abundance: .
len: 14
v_gene: TRBV19
CDR3aa: CASKGGGLQETQYF
CDR3nt: TGTGCCAGTAAGGGGGGGGGTCTCCAAGAGACCCAGTACTTC

d_gene: TRBD2
j_gene: TRBJ2-2
abundance: .
len: 19
v_gene: TRBV7-9
CDR3aa: CASSYTVAGGPFGTGELFF
CDR3nt: TGTGCCAGCAGCTACACAGTAGCGGGGGGGCCATTCGGCACCGGGGAGCTGTTTTTT

d_gene: TRBD2
j_gene: TRBJ2-3
abundance: .
len: 10
v_gene: TRBV12-3/TRBV12-4
CDR3aa: CASRGGTQYF
CDR3nt: TGTGCCAGCCGGGGGGGTACGCAGTATTTT

d_gene: TRBD2
j_gene: TRBJ2-1
abundance: once
len: 15
v_gene: TRBV11-3
CDR3aa: CASSLRGGVYNEQFF
CDR3nt: TGTGCCAGCAGCCTTCGGGGGGGCGTCTACAATGAGCAGTTCTTC

d_gene: TRBD1
j_gene: TRBJ2-7
abundance: .
len: 14
v_gene: TRBV3-1/TRBV3-2
CDR3aa: CASSPRTGRYEQYF
CDR3nt: TGTGCCAGCAGCCCTCGGACAGGGCGCTACGAGCAGTACTTC